Following are 22 T cell receptor beta chains from one sample sequenced in a study of blood T cells in healthy people across ages. A second PCR, run for about 7 to 11 cycles, used a sample-barcoded 5' primer plus a J-beta primer mix. In TCRdb, the 5' RACE reads were re-called with MiXCR into one record per CDR3 protein. Of about a million distinct CDR3 sequences in the sample, 35% to 40% were seen once. The sample taken for sequencing was blood. These receptors originate from a young man in good health.

The genes are TRBV6-1 and TRBJ2-7; 11 positions agree with TRBD2. The J segment lost 0 bases and the V segment lost 1 base, leaving 2 bases of the junction unmatched. The CDR3 has 16 residues. Germline-derived CDR1 and CDR2 are MNHNS and SASEGT. CDR3 sequence (DNA): TGTGCCAGCAGTGAAGATCTAGCGGGGGGCTCCTACGAGCAGTACTTC. It yields the protein CASSEDLAGGSYEQYF.

This clonotype was observed a single time. This rearrangement joins TRBV2 to TRBJ2-1, with TRBD1 identical over 7 bases. The CDR3 has 15 residues. J gave up 4 bases and V 5 bases, and 8 bases lay outside the gene matches. Germline V gives CDR1 SNHLY, CDR2 FYNNEI. The CDR3 spells CASSTGVRGYNEQFF. The CDR3 nucleotides are TGTGCCAGCAGTACAGGGGTCCGAGGGTACAATGAGCAGTTCTTC.

This clonotype was seen repeatedly, ten times or more. One end of the junction is discordant with germline, which a read error may explain. CDR3 sequence: CASSPGTGNEKLFF. CDR3 nucleotide sequence: TGTGCCAGCAGCCCGGGGACAGGGAACGAAAAACTGTTTTTT. The rearrangement joins TRBV5-1 to TRBJ1-4, with 9 bases aligning to TRBD1. The CDR3 covers 14 residues. CDR1 and CDR2 (germline): SGHRS, YFSETQ.

The rearrangement uses TRBV10-3 and TRBJ2-2; possibly TRBD2 for D (6 bases). Germline CDR1 reads ENHRY; CDR2 reads SYGVKD. Trimming pared 4 bases from V and 6 bases from J, leaving 12 bases between. CDR3 length: 14 residues. The CDR3 loop reads CAISVTSGAGELFF. The CDR3 DNA reads as TGTGCCATCAGTGTCACCTCGGGGGCCGGGGAGCTGTTTTTT.

The V call is TRBV12-3 or TRBV12-4, the J call TRBJ2-1; TRBD1 matches at 7 bases. The length of the CDR3 is 14 residues. Unmatched junction bases numbered 13, after V lost 10 bases and J lost 7 bases. CDR3 protein: CATGGENAQNEQFF. The CDR3 DNA follows: TGTGCCACAGGGGGAGAAAATGCTCAAAATGAGCAGTTCTTC.

Only a few counts were recorded for this clonotype. The chain has TRBV4-3 and TRBJ1-5, with D tentatively TRBD1 (5 bases). The V and J ends lost 3 bases and 5 bases respectively, with 14 bases between them. The CDR3 loop spans 15 amino acids. Germline CDR1 reads LGHNA; CDR2 reads YSLEER. The CDR3 DNA reads as TGCGCCAGCAGCCAGAGAACGGGAGGGGATCAGCCCCAGCATTTT. Translating gives CASSQRTGGDQPQHF.

The CDR3 reads CASRTVGTGSNQPQHF. The DNA for the CDR3 is TGTGCCAGCAGAACCGTCGGGACAGGCAGCAATCAGCCCCAGCATTTT. The genes are TRBV27 and TRBJ1-5, with 8 bases fitting TRBD1. CDR3 length: 16 residues. Germline V lookup: CDR1 MNHEY, CDR2 SMNVEV (reference sequence). Trimming cost V 6 bases and J 1 base; bases outside gene matches: 8.

This rearrangement joins TRBV7-2 to TRBJ2-1; 11 bases map to TRBD2. This CDR3 region has 15 residues. The germline V gene encodes CDR1 SGHTA and CDR2 FQGNSA. V was clipped by 1 base and J by 9 bases; unmatched bases: 5. CDR3 loop: CASSLGLAGGIEQFF. The CDR3 DNA reads TGTGCCAGCAGCTTAGGGCTAGCGGGGGGAATTGAGCAGTTCTTC.

This clonotype was detected a few times. The chain joins TRBV28 to TRBJ1-2; D not resolved. CDR3 length: 15 amino acids. V was shortened by 2 bases and J by 0 bases, with 10 bases between the two germline ends. Germline assignment: CDR1 MDHEN and CDR2 SYDVKM. The CDR3 protein is CASSLGASSNYGYTF. In DNA, the CDR3 is TGTGCCAGCAGTTTAGGCGCATCTTCTAACTATGGCTACACCTTC.

The V gene is TRBV2, the J gene TRBJ2-2; D call uncertain. CDR1 is SNHLY and CDR2 is FYNNEI in the germline V gene. The CDR3 length is 15 residues. Trimming took off 6 bases at V and 2 bases at J, with 13 bases between the two ends. The CDR3 sequence is CASRVPQTNTGELFF. For the CDR3, the DNA is TGTGCCAGCAGAGTCCCGCAGACCAACACCGGGGAGCTGTTTTTT.

V and J are TRBV29-1 and TRBJ2-7, with a weak D call TRBD1 (6 bases). CDR3 length: 13 amino acids. Germline CDR1 SQVTM, CDR2 ANQGSEA. V lost 5 bases, J lost 0 bases, and 11 bases lay in between. CDR3: CSVRTVVSYEQYF. The CDR3, as DNA: TGCAGCGTTAGGACAGTCGTCTCCTACGAGCAGTACTTC.

For this clonotype: The junction departs from the called germline gene at one end, perhaps through a read error. The chain carries TRBV20-1 and TRBJ2-7; D is ambiguous. The germline V gene encodes CDR1 DFQATT and CDR2 SNEGSKA (reference sequence). This CDR3 is built from 15 residues. The CDR3 DNA follows: TGCAGTGCTGGAGATTATCTAGAAAGCTCCTACGAGCAGTACTTC. Amino acids: CSAGDYLESSYEQYF.

Remarks on this clonotype: Since a much larger clone is just one base distant, this may be a read error. V and J are TRBV10-3 and TRBJ1-2, with D possibly being TRBD1 (5 bases). Germline V CDR1 and CDR2: ENHRY, SYGVKD. The CDR3 spans 15 residues. V shed 4 bases and J shed 4 bases, with 16 bases lying between them. CDR3 coding DNA: TGTGCCATCAGTGCAACAGGAAGGGCCCCCTATGGCTACACCTTC. Its translation: CAISATGRAPYGYTF.

The chain employs TRBV7-6 and TRBJ2-4, with 14 bases fitting TRBD2. Judging by the DNA end, TRBJ2-7 fits better; the J call may be wrong. The CDR3 has 18 amino acids. CDR1 and CDR2 from the germline V gene are SGHVS and FNYEAQ. CDR3 sequence (DNA): TGTGCCAGCAGCTTAGTCGGATTGGGACTAGCGGGGGACTACGAGCAGTACTTC. Its protein product is CASSLVGLGLAGDYEQYF.

The chain combines TRBV12-3 or TRBV12-4 with TRBJ2-2; the D is unclear. Trimming took off 6 bases at V and 2 bases at J, with 13 bases between the two ends. The CDR3 length is 15 residues. This CDR3 reads CASSPNRANTGELFF. The CDR3, as DNA: TGTGCCAGCAGCCCCAACAGAGCCAACACCGGGGAGCTGTTTTTT.

Of note for this clonotype: An end of the junction differs from the germline gene, which may be a read error. This chain uses TRBV5-1 with TRBJ2-5; D is possibly TRBD2 (5 bases). In germline, CDR1 is SGHRS, CDR2 YFSETQ. The CDR3 covers 16 residues. CDR3 sequence (DNA): TGCGCCAGCAGCTTTTCTTCGGGTAGGAGGAGAGAGACCCGGTACTTC. It translates to CASSFSSGRRRETRYF. The whole variable domain, filled in from reference TRBV5-1 and TRBJ2-5, reads KAGVTQTPRYLIKTRGQQVTLSCSPISGHRSVSWYQQTPGQGLQFLFEYFSETQRNKGNFPGRFSGRQFSNSRSEMNVSTLELGDSALYLCASSFSSGRRRETRYFGPGTRLLVL.

The chain links TRBV4-3 to TRBJ2-7, with TRBD2 matching over 12 bases. CDR3 length: 18 residues. V lost 0 bases, J lost 7 bases, and 13 bases stayed unmatched. Germline CDR1 is LGHNA and CDR2 is YSLEER. The CDR3 DNA reads as TGCGCCAGCAGCCAAGAGGGATGGCTAGCGGGGGGGTTTGGTGAGCAGTACTTC. Protein sequence: CASSQEGWLAGGFGEQYF.

This clonotype has more than one count but fewer than ten. The chain links TRBV5-1 to TRBJ2-3, with D hard to call. This CDR3 spans 16 amino acids. CDR1 and CDR2 from the germline V gene are SGHRS and YFSETQ. V gave up 0 bases and J gave up 1 base, with 12 bases separating them. The CDR3 DNA reads TGCGCCAGCAGCTTGGTGGCAATCCCCGGCACAGATACGCAGTATTTT. This codes for CASSLVAIPGTDTQYF. The entire variable domain, with the rest obtained from reference TRBV5-1 and TRBJ2-3, is as follows: KAGVTQTPRYLIKTRGQQVTLSCSPISGHRSVSWYQQTPGQGLQFLFEYFSETQRNKGNFPGRFSGRQFSNSRSEMNVSTLELGDSALYLCASSLVAIPGTDTQYFGPGTRLTVL.

This clonotype turned up a few times. The chain uses TRBV29-1 and TRBJ2-1; no clear D gene. CDR1 is SQVTM, CDR2 ANQGSEA, per germline. The CDR3 has 12 amino acids. V gave up 5 bases and J gave up 3 bases, with 8 bases separating them. CDR3 DNA: TGCAGCGTTTCGGGCTACTACAATGAGCAGTTCTTC. This codes for CSVSGYYNEQFF.

This clonotype has ten or more counts. The gene calls are TRBV12-3 or TRBV12-4 and TRBJ2-1; tentatively, D is TRBD1 or TRBD2 (5 bases each). This CDR3 region has 13 residues. Trimming cost V 3 bases and J 10 bases, with 13 bases left between them. The CDR3 region has the DNA TGTGCCAGCAGTTTGGAGGCATCAGGGGAGCAGTTCTTC. The encoded protein is CASSLEASGEQFF.

The rearrangement joins TRBV7-3 to TRBJ2-5; D gene ambiguous. The CDR3 spans 13 residues. Germline V gene data show CDR1 as SGHTA and CDR2 as FQGTGA. The V end lost 5 bases, the J end lost 5 bases, and 12 bases lay between the germline ends. Here the CDR3 reads CASSPNPWETQYF. CDR3 DNA: TGTGCCAGCAGCCCAAACCCGTGGGAGACCCAGTACTTC.

The chain combines TRBV10-3 with TRBJ2-7; 7 bases are a match to TRBD2. J was trimmed by 7 bases and V by 10 bases; bases with no gene match: 10. The germline V gene encodes CDR1 ENHRY and CDR2 SYGVKD. This CDR3 is 12 amino acids long. The CDR3 DNA sequence: TGTGCCAGCTCGGGGGGACTGGATGAGCAGTACTTC. Protein: CASSGGLDEQYF.